Below are 32 T cell receptor beta chains sequenced from a single sample in a study of T cells in Graves' hyperthyroidism and ophthalmopathy. Amplified TCR beta CDR3 regions came from RNA transcripts. During a first-round RT-PCR of the TCR CDR3, the HTBI primer set was used. Each CDR3 protein gets one entry after TCRdb re-called the multiplex PCR reads with MiXCR. This sample has some 560,000 distinct CDR3 sequences; around 16% occur once, and the top ten carry about 7%. Sample: blood. These receptors were taken from a woman aged 25 to 39 with Graves' hyperthyroidism.

In its sample, this clonotype was seen many times. The junction and the germline gene differ at one end; a read error may be behind it. The chain employs TRBV5-1 and TRBJ2-1, with a possible D match to TRBD2 (5 bases). The CDR3 consists of 14 residues. Germline loops: CDR1 SGHRS, CDR2 YFSETQ. CDR3 protein: CASSLRGGYNEQFF. Written as DNA, the CDR3 is TGTGCCAGCAGCTTACGGGGTGGTTACAATGAGCAGTTCTTC.

This clonotype was picked up a small number of times. This chain connects TRBV19 to TRBJ1-5, with 9 bases fitting TRBD1. With V trimmed by 3 bases and J by 3 bases, 6 bases remained unmatched. CDR1 and CDR2 (germline): LNHDA, SQIVND (reference sequence). This CDR3 is built from 16 residues. Here the CDR3 DNA reads TGTGCCAGTAGTATTAGGGGACAGGGCTACAATCAGCCCCAGCATTTT. It translates to CASSIRGQGYNQPQHF.

This clonotype was counted a few times. A much bigger clone sits one base away, suggesting this may be a read error. The V call is TRBV6-1, the J call TRBJ2-7; a weak D match, TRBD2 (6 bases). CDR3 length: 15 amino acids. V lost 6 bases, J lost 3 bases, and 18 bases lay in between. Germline-derived CDR1 and CDR2 are MNHNS and SASEGT. The DNA of the CDR3 is TGTGCCAGCAGAGATCAGGGACTGGGCCTCTACGAGCAGTACTTC. This sequence encodes CASRDQGLGLYEQYF.

The V gene is TRBV6-1, the J gene TRBJ2-7, with D possibly matching TRBD2 (5 bases). Trimming stripped 6 bases from V and 0 bases from J, with 15 bases between. The germline CDR1 and CDR2 sequences are MNHNS and SASEGT. This CDR3 comprises 15 residues. CDR3 sequence (DNA): TGTGCCAGCAGCGTCGCCAGCCGGGGCTCCTACGAGCAGTACTTC. Its translation is CASSVASRGSYEQYF.

This clonotype was seen repeatedly, ten times or more. The rearrangement uses TRBV15 and TRBJ2-5; TRBD2 is a possible D gene (6 bases). The V gene's germline CDR1 is LNHNV and CDR2 YYDKDF (reference sequence). V lost 0 bases and J 5 bases, leaving 7 bases between the germline ends. This CDR3 has 13 amino acids. The CDR3 here is CATSREAGETQYF. CDR3 DNA: TGTGCCACCAGCAGAGAGGCGGGGGAGACCCAGTACTTC.

This clonotype was seen a single time. The CDR3 DNA reads as TGTGCCACCAGCAGAGATTCCCGACTAGCGGGAATATACGAGCAGTACTTC. Its translation is CATSRDSRLAGIYEQYF. The genes are TRBV15 and TRBJ2-7, with 11 positions matching TRBD2. V lost 0 bases, J lost 4 bases, and 8 bases stayed unmatched. The length of the CDR3 is 17 residues. Germline V gene data show CDR1 as LNHNV and CDR2 as YYDKDF (reference sequence).

This clonotype was seen repeatedly, ten times or more. The V and J genes are TRBV28 and TRBJ1-2, with D hard to call. Trimming took off 11 bases at V and 5 bases at J, with 12 bases between the two ends. CDR3 length equals 11 residues. Germline V gene lookup returns CDR1 MDHEN and CDR2 SYDVKM. The CDR3 bases are TGTGCCGCGGCTGCAATGTATGGCTACACCTTC. Amino acids: CAAAAMYGYTF.

Turning to this clonotype: This may be a read error, as it is one base from a much larger clone. The V call is TRBV28, the J call TRBJ2-1; the D gene is possibly TRBD1 (6 bases). Germline CDR1 and CDR2: MDHEN and SYDVKM. Trimming stripped 5 bases from V and 7 bases from J, with 12 bases between. The CDR3 has 13 residues. The CDR3 region has the DNA TGTGCCAGCAGTCCGGGACAACCAAATGAGCAGTTCTTC. Translated: CASSPGQPNEQFF.

This clonotype was detected ten times or more. The rearrangement links TRBV10-1 to TRBJ2-3; no reliable D call. Trimming pared 3 bases from V and 5 bases from J, leaving 12 bases between. The germline gives CDR1 WNHNN, CDR2 SYGVQD (reference sequence). CDR3 size: 14 residues. CDR3 in DNA: TGCGCCAGCAGTGAAAGAAGGGTTGAAGATACGCAGTATTTT. It encodes CASSERRVEDTQYF.

This clonotype has ten or more counts. J is TRBJ2-2 and V is TRBV12-3 or TRBV12-4, with TRBD2 matching 8 bases. With V trimmed by 7 bases and J by 4 bases, 11 bases remained unmatched. The CDR3 has 16 amino acids. The CDR3 sequence: CASTQWREVLTGELFF. The DNA for the CDR3 is TGTGCCAGCACCCAGTGGCGGGAGGTCCTCACCGGGGAGCTGTTTTTT.

The chain carries TRBV6-1 and TRBJ2-1; 10 bases line up with TRBD1. Germline CDR1 reads MNHNS; CDR2 reads SASEGT. The ends lost 6 bases at V and 8 bases at J; junction bases unmatched: 7. The CDR3 spans 14 residues. In DNA, the CDR3 is TGTGCCAGCAGCGGGGACAGGGGATGGGATGAGCAGTTCTTC. It encodes CASSGDRGWDEQFF.

The CDR3 region is CASSETFGTDTQYF. The CDR3 DNA sequence: TGCGCCAGCAGTGAGACCTTCGGGACAGATACGCAGTATTTT. The chain employs TRBV10-1 and TRBJ2-3; no definite D call. Germline values: CDR1 WNHNN, CDR2 SYGVQD (reference sequence). V was clipped by 2 bases and J by 3 bases, with 9 bases between them. The CDR3 has 14 amino acids.

A word on this clonotype: A read error may be the cause here, since a much bigger clone is one base away. The CDR3 does not close with the conserved phenylalanine or tryptophan, likely indicating a read error. The chain joins TRBV20-1 to TRBJ2-3; D gene uncertain. The CDR3 has 15 residues. V shed 1 base and J shed 3 bases, with 14 bases lying between them. Germline assignment: CDR1 DFQATT and CDR2 SNEGSKA (reference sequence). The CDR3 loop is CSARGSSVGTDTQYL. In nucleotides, the CDR3 is TGCAGTGCTAGAGGTTCCTCGGTGGGAACAGATACGCAGTATCTT.

This clonotype was seen at least ten times. This chain uses TRBV20-1 with TRBJ2-7; 7 bases map to TRBD1. Germline V CDR1 and CDR2: DFQATT, SNEGSKA (reference sequence). This CDR3 spans 13 amino acids. The junction had 10 bases not matched to a gene; V was cut back by 5 bases and J by 6 bases. CDR3 in DNA: TGCAGTGCTGACGGGACAGTAATTGGCGAGCAGTACTTC. It yields the protein CSADGTVIGEQYF.

This clonotype has a count of ten or more. V is TRBV12-3 or TRBV12-4 and J is TRBJ2-1; no definite D call. V dropped 5 bases and J dropped 6 bases, with 17 bases sitting between them. The CDR3 contains 15 residues. CDR3 coding DNA: TGTGCCAGCAGTAAAAGCGCGCAGCTCCTCAATGAGCAGTTCTTC. Residues: CASSKSAQLLNEQFF.

This rearrangement joins TRBV7-2 to TRBJ2-5; 15 bases match TRBD2. CDR1 SGHTA and CDR2 FQGNSA come from the germline V gene. The CDR3 runs 17 residues. After removal of 4 bases from V and 3 bases from J, the junction contained 6 bases not matched to a gene. The CDR3 bases are TGTGCCAGCAGCTCGACGGGACTAGCGGGGGGTGAAGAGACCCAGTACTTC. Protein sequence: CASSSTGLAGGEETQYF. The complete variable domain, with remaining parts taken from reference TRBV7-2 and TRBJ2-5, reads GAGVSQSPSNKVTEKGKDVELRCDPISGHTALYWYRQSLGQGLEFLIYFQGNSAPDKSGLPSDRFSAERTGGSVSTLTIQRTQQEDSAVYLCASSSTGLAGGEETQYFGPGTRLLVL.

The V call is TRBV7-9, the J call TRBJ2-1; no definite D call. CDR1 is SEHNR and CDR2 is FQNEAQ in the germline V gene (reference sequence). This CDR3 contains 12 residues. The V end was cut by 4 bases, the J end by 7 bases, with 8 bases between. CDR3 coding DNA: TGTGCCAGCAGCTGGGAAGTAAATGAGCAGTTCTTC. It encodes CASSWEVNEQFF.

This clonotype was seen repeatedly, ten times or more. Here the CDR3 reads CASRPISYEQYF. The CDR3 DNA is TGTGCCAGCAGGCCGATCTCCTACGAGCAGTACTTC. The chain employs TRBV7-9 and TRBJ2-7; D is undetermined. The CDR3 consists of 12 residues. The V end lost 6 bases, the J end lost 0 bases, and 6 bases lay between the germline ends. CDR1 and CDR2 from the germline V gene are SEHNR and FQNEAQ (reference sequence).

V gene TRBV19 combines with J gene TRBJ2-1; TRBD2 matches at 7 bases. In germline, CDR1 is LNHDA, CDR2 SQIVND (reference sequence). This CDR3 is 14 amino acids long. V was pared by 4 bases and J by 7 bases, with 7 bases of the junction left unmatched. In DNA, the CDR3 is TGTGCCAGTAGTAGGGGGGGTGGGGGGAATGAGCAGTTCTTC. Protein product: CASSRGGGGNEQFF.

At least ten counts were recorded for this clonotype. The gene calls are TRBV7-2 and TRBJ2-5, with TRBD1 matching over 11 bases. The junction had 7 bases not matched to a gene; V was cut back by 2 bases and J by 5 bases. The CDR3 has 16 amino acids. Germline V lookup: CDR1 SGHTA, CDR2 FQGNSA. The CDR3 DNA is TGTGCCAGCAGCTTATCCGGGACAGGGGGATGGGAGACCCAGTACTTC. This codes for CASSLSGTGGWETQYF.

This rearrangement joins TRBV7-9 to TRBJ2-7; 10 nucleotides agree with TRBD1. This CDR3 is 15 amino acids long. Germline loops: CDR1 SEHNR, CDR2 FQNEAQ (reference sequence). Trimming removed 4 bases from V and 6 bases from J; junction bases left unmatched: 9. CDR3 sequence reads: CASSYLGQGWAEQYF. CDR3 coding DNA: TGTGCCAGCAGCTACCTGGGACAGGGGTGGGCCGAGCAGTACTTC.

The table lists this clonotype with a few counts. The chain uses TRBV20-1 and TRBJ2-3, with D possibly being TRBD2 (6 bases). This CDR3 region has 16 residues. V gave up 6 bases and J gave up 3 bases, with 22 bases separating them. CDR1 and CDR2 from the germline V gene are DFQATT and SNEGSKA (reference sequence). The CDR3 reads CSAVGTLLFITDTQYF. The DNA of the CDR3 is TGCAGTGCAGTAGGGACTCTTCTGTTTATTACAGATACGCAGTATTTT.

In its sample, this clonotype was seen many times. The gene calls are TRBV29-1 and TRBJ1-4; tentatively, D is TRBD1 (5 bases). There are 14 residues in the CDR3. Trimming removed 6 bases at V and 7 bases at J, with 18 bases between. The V gene's germline CDR1 is SQVTM and CDR2 ANQGSEA. The CDR3 sequence: CSVDSAGSGEKLFF. The CDR3 nucleotides read TGCAGCGTAGACAGTGCTGGGTCGGGTGAAAAACTGTTTTTT.

In its sample, this clonotype was seen many times. The J gene is TRBJ2-2, the V gene TRBV6-1; 8 nucleotides line up with TRBD1. The trim removed 6 bases at V and 0 bases at J, leaving 3 bases unmatched. The V gene's germline CDR1 is MNHNS and CDR2 SASEGT. The CDR3 covers 15 residues. CDR3 bases: TGTGCCAGCAGGAGGACAGGGACGAACACCGGGGAGCTGTTTTTT. Residues: CASRRTGTNTGELFF.

The rearrangement uses TRBV7-9 and TRBJ2-7, with D uncertain. Germline assignment: CDR1 SEHNR and CDR2 FQNEAQ (reference sequence). CDR3 length equals 13 residues. Trimming cost V 3 bases and J 1 base, with 7 bases left between them. The CDR3 DNA is TGTGCCAGCAGCTTTGCGGCATCCTACGAGCAGTACTTC. It is translated as CASSFAASYEQYF. The whole variable domain, filled in from reference TRBV7-9 and TRBJ2-7, reads DTGVSQNPRHKITKRGQNVTFRCDPISEHNRLYWYRQTLGQGPEFLTYFQNEAQLEKSRLLSDRFSAERPKGSFSTLEIQRTEQGDSAMYLCASSFAASYEQYFGPGTRLTVT.

This clonotype was counted only a few times. The rearrangement uses TRBV18 and TRBJ1-2; D is unresolved. Trimming took 2 bases from V and 8 from J, leaving 12 bases between them. Germline assignment: CDR1 KGHSH and CDR2 LQKENI. There are 13 residues in the CDR3. The DNA of the CDR3 is TGTGCCAGCTCACCATCTGAGGGCCGCGGCTACACCTTC. It codes for CASSPSEGRGYTF.

In its sample, this clonotype was seen many times. This chain uses TRBV7-8 with TRBJ2-1; tentative D call: TRBD2 (5 bases). CDR1 SGHVS and CDR2 FQNEAQ come from the germline V gene. The CDR3 consists of 15 residues. Trimming stripped 6 bases from V and 1 base from J, with 13 bases between. For the CDR3, the DNA is TGTGCCAGCAGTTACCGTGGCGGGTCCTACAATGAGCAGTTCTTC. Protein product: CASSYRGGSYNEQFF.

This clonotype was detected ten times or more. The J gene is TRBJ2-1, the V gene TRBV11-2, with D perhaps matching TRBD2 (6 bases). CDR3 length: 17 amino acids. Germline V lookup: CDR1 SGHAT, CDR2 FQNNGV. Trimming left V 1 base short and J 4 bases short, with 17 bases between. CDR3 loop: CASSLVFGGTPYNEQFF. Written as DNA, the CDR3 is TGTGCCAGCAGCTTAGTTTTCGGCGGGACCCCTTACAATGAGCAGTTCTTC.

Ten or more counts support this clonotype. The CDR3 loop is CASSDRWGRENEQYF. The CDR3 region has the DNA TGTGCCAGCAGCGATAGGTGGGGACGGGAGAACGAGCAGTACTTC. The chain employs TRBV11-2 and TRBJ2-7, with a tentative D call TRBD2 (6 bases). V lost 5 bases and J 5 bases, leaving 19 bases between the germline ends. CDR3 size: 15 residues. Germline loops: CDR1 SGHAT, CDR2 FQNNGV.

At least ten counts were recorded for this clonotype. The rearrangement joins TRBV10-3 to TRBJ2-1; no clear D. The CDR3 extends over 14 amino acids. CDR1 and CDR2 (germline): ENHRY, SYGVKD. V gave up 0 bases and J gave up 5 bases, with 8 bases separating them. DNA for the CDR3: TGTGCCATCAGTGAGTCGGTGGTAAACAATGAGCAGTTCTTC. Translated, it gives CAISESVVNNEQFF.

This clonotype has only a few counts. The chain links TRBV30 to TRBJ2-7; D is ambiguous. Trimming cost V 0 bases and J 3 bases, with 12 bases left between them. The germline CDR1 and CDR2 sequences are GTSNPN and SVGIG (reference sequence). This CDR3 spans 14 amino acids. DNA of the CDR3: TGTGCCTGGAGTGTACTTGGGCGGTTCTACGAGCAGTACTTC. Its translation: CAWSVLGRFYEQYF.

This clonotype was found many times. This may be a read error, as it is one base from a much larger clone. J is TRBJ2-1 and V is TRBV12-3 or TRBV12-4, with no clear D. V gave up 2 bases and J gave up 5 bases, with 1 base separating them. The CDR3 is 11 amino acids. In DNA, the CDR3 is TGTGCCAGCAGTTTACACAATGAGCAGTTCTTC. This encodes CASSLHNEQFF.